This is a list of T cell receptor beta chains from one sample in a study of T cells in Graves' hyperthyroidism and ophthalmopathy. Via MiXCR, TCRdb re-called the multiplex PCR reads, giving one row per CDR3 protein. The sample records under 250,000 distinct CDR3 sequences, 17% being singletons. Sequenced input: blood. The origin of the receptors is a woman between 45 and 60 years old with Graves' hyperthyroidism. Each CDR3 is given with its conserved first and last residue. D genes are given only for firm matches. Size tells how often a clone was seen (once, few, many) or the class of an expanded clone, and some rows leave it out.

V: TRBV7-9; length: 12; D: .; size: many; J: TRBJ1-1; CDR3: CASSRVNTEAFF; DNA: TGTGCCAGCAGCCGCGTGAACACTGAAGCTTTCTTT
V: TRBV28; length: 16; D: .; size: many; J: TRBJ2-1; CDR3: CASSLPTGPGYNEQFF; DNA: TGTGCCAGCAGTCTCCCCACCGGGCCAGGGTACAATGAGCAGTTCTTC
V: TRBV10-3; length: 16; D: TRBD2; size: few; J: TRBJ2-1; CDR3: CAISSTSGSSYNEQFF; DNA: TGTGCCATCAGCTCTACTAGCGGCAGCTCCTACAATGAGCAGTTCTTC
V: TRBV10-2; length: 17; D: TRBD2; size: .; J: TRBJ2-3; CDR3: CASREGLAGALPDTQYF; DNA: TGCGCCAGCAGAGAAGGGCTAGCGGGAGCTCTTCCAGATACGCAGTATTTT
V: TRBV7-9; length: 12; D: .; size: many; J: TRBJ2-5; CDR3: CASSVTLETQYF; DNA: TGTGCCAGCAGCGTGACCTTAGAGACCCAGTACTTC
V: TRBV7-8; length: 16; D: .; size: many; J: TRBJ2-1; CDR3: CASSLVGTDKYNEQFF; DNA: TGTGCCAGCAGCTTAGTCGGGACCGATAAATACAATGAGCAGTTCTTC
V: TRBV12-3/TRBV12-4; length: 15; D: .; size: few; J: TRBJ2-5; CDR3: CASSRIPLRQETQYF; DNA: TGTGCCAGCAGTCGAATCCCTCTTAGACAAGAGACCCAGTACTTC
V: TRBV20-1; length: 16; D: TRBD2; size: .; J: TRBJ2-1; CDR3: CSARPRLAGVVNEQFF; DNA: TGCAGTGCTCGACCAAGACTAGCGGGAGTGGTGAATGAGCAGTTCTTC
V: TRBV11-2; length: 16; D: TRBD2; size: .; J: TRBJ2-2; CDR3: CASRTLAGVTTGELFF; DNA: TGTGCCAGCAGGACGCTAGCGGGAGTTACCACCGGGGAGCTGTTTTTT
V: TRBV28; length: 12; D: .; size: .; J: TRBJ1-1; CDR3: CASSLVLGEAFF; DNA: TGTGCCAGCAGTTTAGTCTTAGGTGAAGCTTTCTTT
V: TRBV11-2; length: 16; D: TRBD1; size: many; J: TRBJ2-3; CDR3: CASSPRDRGRPDTQYF; DNA: TGTGCCAGCAGCCCCCGGGACAGGGGGCGTCCAGATACGCAGTATTTT
V: TRBV6-1; length: 15; D: .; size: many; J: TRBJ2-5; CDR3: CASSERASGWETQYF; DNA: TGTGCCAGCAGTGAAAGGGCCAGCGGCTGGGAGACCCAGTACTTC
V: TRBV6-5; length: 15; D: TRBD2; size: .; J: TRBJ2-1; CDR3: CASSYSGGSVYEQFF; DNA: TGTGCCAGCAGTTACTCGGGCGGGAGTGTCTATGAGCAGTTCTTC
V: TRBV7-3; length: 13; D: .; size: .; J: TRBJ2-5; CDR3: CASSFGIEETQYF; DNA: TGTGCCAGCAGCTTCGGTATAGAAGAGACCCAGTACTTC
V: TRBV7-8; length: 18; D: TRBD1; size: many; J: TRBJ1-2; CDR3: CASSLVSAGTDNPGGYTF; DNA: TGTGCCAGCAGCTTAGTTAGCGCCGGGACAGATAACCCGGGTGGCTACACCTTC
V: TRBV7-9; length: 17; D: .; size: many; J: TRBJ1-1; CDR3: CASSRTGTIGKDTEAFF; DNA: TGTGCCAGCAGTAGAACCGGGACGATAGGGAAGGACACTGAAGCTTTCTTT
V: TRBV2; length: 14; D: TRBD1; size: few; J: TRBJ1-6; CDR3: CASSAGQGVSPLHF; DNA: TGTGCCAGCAGTGCGGGACAGGGAGTTTCACCCCTCCACTTT
V: TRBV29-1; length: 12; D: TRBD2; size: many; J: TRBJ2-5; CDR3: CSVDLAGETQYF; DNA: TGCAGCGTTGATCTAGCGGGAGAGACCCAGTACTTC